The 29 T cell receptor beta chains in this list originate from one sample, sequenced in a study of shared clonotypes between healthy human individuals. Measured with immunoSEQ multiplex PCR; TCRdb has only the in-frame clones, and not every one. The repertoire holds about 1.1 million clones, with 70% to 85% as singletons. Sequences were obtained from memory CD4+ T cells from PBMCs. Subset here: CD45RA-negative fraction. Every receptor here comes from a man between 18 and 35 years old in good health. Some clones in this sample may be carry-over from other donors' samples.

The gene calls are TRBV28 and TRBJ2-3; TRBD2 aligns across 10 bases. The germline gives CDR1 MDHEN, CDR2 SYDVKM. The CDR3 consists of 15 residues. V lost 1 base to trimming and J lost 6 bases; unmatched junction nucleotides: 4. The DNA for the CDR3 is TGTGCCAGCAGTTTATTTAGCGGGGGGTCCGATACGCAGTATTTT. Amino acids: CASSLFSGGSDTQYF. Combining the CDR3 with reference TRBV28 and TRBJ2-3 gives the whole variable domain DVKVTQSSRYLVKRTGEKVFLECVQDMDHENMFWYRQDPGLGLRLIYFSYDVKMKEKGDIPEGYSVSREKKERFSLILESASTNQTSMYLCASSLFSGGSDTQYFGPGTRLTVL.

V and J are TRBV9 and TRBJ2-2; 12 bases line up with TRBD2. Germline V lookup: CDR1 SGDLS, CDR2 YYNGEE. The CDR3 totals 17 residues. V was clipped by 2 bases and J by 4 bases; unmatched bases: 6. CDR3 residues: CASSVLPTSGSTGELFF. CDR3 bases: TGTGCCAGCAGCGTCTTACCGACTAGCGGGAGCACCGGGGAGCTGTTTTTT.

As DNA, the CDR3 is TGCAGCGCCGCAGGGGGCAGGGGGCAGCCCCAGCATTTT. Its protein product is CSAAGGRGQPQHF. The chain uses TRBV29-1 and TRBJ1-5; 8 nucleotides line up with TRBD1. The CDR3 is 13 residues long. Germline CDR1 reads SQVTM; CDR2 reads ANQGSEA. With V trimmed by 7 bases and J by 7 bases, 9 bases remained unmatched. Full variable domain (outside the CDR3, taken from reference TRBV29-1 and TRBJ1-5): SAVISQKPSRDICQRGTSLTIQCQVDSQVTMMFWYRQQPGQSLTLIATANQGSEATYESGFVIDKFPISRPNLTFSTLTVSNMSPEDSSIYLCSAAGGRGQPQHFGDGTRLSIL.

This chain joins TRBV18 and TRBJ1-2; D is unresolved. Trimming pared 3 bases from V and 6 bases from J, leaving 17 bases between. CDR1 is KGHSH, CDR2 LQKENI, per germline. This CDR3 is 15 amino acids long. CDR3 nucleotide sequence: TGTGCCAGCTCACCCGGCCGTACCTTCTACCATGGCTACACCTTC. Translated, it gives CASSPGRTFYHGYTF.

The chain has TRBV2 and TRBJ2-6; 7 bases match TRBD1. Germline assignment: CDR1 SNHLY and CDR2 FYNNEI. The CDR3 runs 19 residues. V trimming: 4 bases; J trimming: 0 bases; junction bases outside the gene matches: 12. The CDR3 nucleotides are TGTGCCAGCAGTGTTACCGGGACAGTTCCTTTCTCTGGGGCCAACGTCCTGACTTTC. It specifies CASSVTGTVPFSGANVLTF. Full variable domain (remainder filled in from reference TRBV2 and TRBJ2-6): EPEVTQTPSHQVTQMGQEVILRCVPISNHLYFYWYRQILGQKVEFLVSFYNNEISEKSEIFDDQFSVERPDGSNFTLKIRSTKLEDSAMYFCASSVTGTVPFSGANVLTFGAGSRLTVL.

The genes are TRBV27 and TRBJ2-7; 8 nucleotides agree with TRBD2. Germline assignment: CDR1 MNHEY and CDR2 SMNVEV (reference sequence). The CDR3 consists of 17 residues. The V segment lost 2 bases and the J segment 0 bases; nucleotides outside the gene matches: 9. The CDR3 region has the DNA TGTGCCAGCAGTTTAGCCCTCGGGCTAGCGGGCTCCTACGAGCAGTACTTC. Translating gives CASSLALGLAGSYEQYF.

The rearrangement uses TRBV6-5 and TRBJ2-5, with D tentatively TRBD1 (6 bases). CDR1 is MNHEY and CDR2 is SVGAGI in the germline V gene. Trimming cost V 7 bases and J 0 bases, with 12 bases left between them. The CDR3 sequence is 14 residues long. CDR3 DNA sequence: TGTGCCAGCAAAAACAGGGCGGACCAAGAGACCCAGTACTTC. Its protein product is CASKNRADQETQYF.

The rearrangement uses TRBV18 and TRBJ2-1, with 10 bases aligning to TRBD1. The CDR3 runs to 15 residues. Germline trimming cut 5 bases from V and 7 bases from J; bases unmatched to any gene: 8. The germline V gene has CDR1 KGHSH and CDR2 LQKENI. The CDR3 DNA reads TGTGCCAGCTCATCCTTGGACAGGGGGGGGAATGAGCAGTTCTTC. Translation gives CASSSLDRGGNEQFF.

V gene TRBV5-6 combines with J gene TRBJ2-5; 7 bases align to TRBD1. The length of the CDR3 is 14 residues. The V gene end was trimmed by 3 bases and the J gene end by 2 bases; junction bases not matched to a gene: 4. Germline-derived CDR1 and CDR2 are SGHDT and YYEEEE. CDR3 DNA sequence: TGTGCCAGCAGCTCGCCGACAGGGCAAGAGACCCAGTACTTC. This gives the protein CASSSPTGQETQYF.

The V gene is TRBV7-9, the J gene TRBJ2-1, with TRBD2 matching over 7 bases. Trimming cost V 9 bases and J 3 bases; bases outside gene matches: 8. Germline V gene lookup returns CDR1 SEHNR and CDR2 FQNEAQ (reference sequence). The CDR3 is made up of 14 amino acids. CDR3 nucleotides: TGTGCCAGTAAGACTAGCCACTTCTACAATGAGCAGTTCTTC. Its protein product is CASKTSHFYNEQFF.

A word on this clone: A much larger clone is a single base away; this may be a read error. As the CDR3 is not closed by the conserved phenylalanine or tryptophan, this likely results from a read error. The chain joins TRBV29-1 to TRBJ1-2; no reliable D call. Between the trimmed V and J ends, which lost 4 bases and 4 bases, there was a span of 7 bases. The CDR3 is 11 residues long. Germline CDR1 SQVTM, CDR2 ANQGSEA. CDR3 sequence reads: CSVVGRYGYTL. CDR3 DNA sequence: TGCAGCGTTGTAGGACGCTATGGCTACACCCTC.

The chain has TRBV5-4 and TRBJ2-7, with 9 bases that match TRBD1. The CDR3 extends over 16 amino acids. CDR1 is SGHNT and CDR2 is YYREEE in the germline V gene (reference sequence). J lost 3 bases, V lost 0 bases, and 7 bases had no gene match. This chain's CDR3 is CASSLGPGQGNYEQYF. DNA for the CDR3: TGTGCCAGCAGCTTGGGGCCGGGACAGGGAAACTACGAGCAGTACTTC.

The chain combines TRBV6-1 with TRBJ2-7; TRBD2 matches 7 bases. CDR1 is MNHNS, CDR2 SASEGT, per germline. CDR3 length: 14 residues. V was clipped by 6 bases and J by 3 bases; unmatched bases: 8. For the CDR3, the DNA is TGTGCCAGCAGCAGGCGCGGGAGTATCTACGAGCAGTACTTC. Translated: CASSRRGSIYEQYF.

This clone has more than one count but fewer than ten. The chain links TRBV30 to TRBJ1-2, with D maybe TRBD1 (6 bases). V was pared by 3 bases and J by 8 bases, with 22 bases between. The length of the CDR3 is 15 residues. From germline, CDR1 is GTSNPN and CDR2 SVGIG (reference sequence). This chain's CDR3 is CAWRQRGASTGGYTF. The DNA of the CDR3 is TGTGCCTGGAGGCAAAGGGGGGCCTCTACCGGGGGCTACACCTTC.

The rearrangement uses TRBV2 and TRBJ2-1; D remains ambiguous. Per the germline V gene, CDR1 is SNHLY and CDR2 is FYNNEI. Trimming left V 2 bases short and J 3 bases short, with 8 bases between. The CDR3 is 14 residues long. Here the CDR3 reads CASSEIRNYNEQFF. CDR3 coding DNA: TGTGCCAGCAGTGAAATCAGGAACTACAATGAGCAGTTCTTC.

This chain joins TRBV18 and TRBJ1-3, with 7 bases fitting TRBD1. CDR1 is KGHSH, CDR2 LQKENI, per germline. The CDR3 runs 17 residues. J gave up 2 bases and V 3 bases, and 10 bases lay outside the gene matches. CDR3: CASSPGQLYTAGNTIYF. CDR3 coding DNA: TGTGCCAGCTCACCGGGACAGCTTTACACTGCTGGAAACACCATATATTTT.

J is TRBJ2-4 and V is TRBV25-1; 7 nucleotides agree with TRBD1. The CDR3 extends over 15 amino acids. V lost 6 bases, J lost 0 bases, and 5 bases stayed unmatched. Germline V gene sequence: CDR1 MGHDK, CDR2 SYGVNS. In nucleotides, the CDR3 is TGTGCCAGCAGCGGGACAGAGCTAGCCAAAAACATTCAGTACTTC. This codes for CASSGTELAKNIQYF.

The rearrangement links TRBV27 to TRBJ1-2, with D possibly matching TRBD1 (5 bases). The CDR3 is 15 amino acids. Trimming removed 4 bases from V and 5 bases from J, with 17 bases in between. Germline-derived CDR1 and CDR2 are MNHEY and SMNVEV (reference sequence). The chain's CDR3 is CASSSRPTAQYGYTF. The DNA of the CDR3 is TGTGCCAGCAGTTCCCGTCCGACAGCCCAATATGGCTACACCTTC.

The chain uses TRBV7-9 and TRBJ2-2, with D perhaps TRBD1 or TRBD2 (6 bases each). The CDR3 has 14 residues. The germline V gene encodes CDR1 SEHNR and CDR2 FQNEAQ (reference sequence). Trimming took off 5 bases at V and 3 bases at J, with 10 bases between the two ends. Here the CDR3 DNA reads TGTGCCAGCAGCCGGGGGCTAGACACCGGGGAGCTGTTTTTT. Protein: CASSRGLDTGELFF.

V usage is TRBV28 and J usage is TRBJ1-3; a possible D gene is TRBD1 (5 bases). Germline V gene lookup returns CDR1 MDHEN and CDR2 SYDVKM. V dropped 8 bases and J dropped 0 bases, with 11 bases sitting between them. This CDR3 contains 14 residues. The CDR3 spells CASRGAHSGNTIYF. The DNA of the CDR3 is TGTGCCAGCCGCGGGGCGCACTCTGGAAACACCATATATTTT.

This clone appeared a single time. The rearrangement joins TRBV19 to TRBJ2-1, with 7 positions matching TRBD2. Germline V gene data show CDR1 as LNHDA and CDR2 as SQIVND (reference sequence). The J segment lost 4 bases and the V segment lost 7 bases, leaving 10 bases of the junction unmatched. The CDR3 contains 15 residues. The CDR3 is CASKVSSGYYNEQFF. The CDR3 DNA reads as TGTGCCAGTAAGGTTTCTAGCGGATATTACAATGAGCAGTTCTTC.

With regard to this clone: Other DNA sequences in this sample translate to the same CDR3. This chain joins TRBV7-3 and TRBJ2-1; perhaps TRBD2 as D (5 bases). Germline V gene data show CDR1 as SGHTA and CDR2 as FQGTGA. This CDR3 is 13 amino acids long. V was pared by 1 base and J by 7 bases, with 8 bases between. CDR3 region: CASSLNRGNEQFF. CDR3 DNA: TGTGCCAGCAGCTTAAACCGAGGGAATGAGCAGTTCTTC. Combining the CDR3 with reference TRBV7-3 and TRBJ2-1 gives the whole variable domain GAGVSQTPSNKVTEKGKYVELRCDPISGHTALYWYRQSLGQGPEFLIYFQGTGAADDSGLPNDRFFAVRPEGSVSTLKIQRTERGDSAVYLCASSLNRGNEQFFGPGTRLTVL.

The J gene is TRBJ2-7, the V gene TRBV11-2, with D hard to call. The germline V gene encodes CDR1 SGHAT and CDR2 FQNNGV. V gave up 5 bases and J gave up 3 bases, with 8 bases separating them. CDR3 length equals 12 residues. Written as DNA, the CDR3 is TGTGCCAGCAGCCCTAGATTCTACGAGCAGTACTTC. Translated, it gives CASSPRFYEQYF.

This clone was seen only once. The rearrangement joins TRBV2 to TRBJ1-1; D is unclear. The V end lost 7 bases, the J end lost 0 bases, and 9 bases lay between the germline ends. The CDR3 has 13 amino acids. Germline CDR1 is SNHLY and CDR2 is FYNNEI. CDR3 in DNA: TGTGCCAGCATATCGGAGGTGAACACTGAAGCTTTCTTT. Protein: CASISEVNTEAFF.

The J gene is TRBJ2-1, the V gene TRBV6-4; D is perhaps TRBD1 (6 bases). The CDR3 sequence is 13 residues long. The V gene's germline CDR1 is MRHNA and CDR2 SNTAGT. Trimming left V 8 bases short and J 3 bases short, with 11 bases between. DNA for the CDR3: TGTGCCAGCCGGGACAAAAACTACAATGAGCAGTTCTTC. It codes for CASRDKNYNEQFF.

This clone was seen at least ten times. J is TRBJ2-3 and V is TRBV7-9, with D perhaps TRBD2 (6 bases). This CDR3 is 15 amino acids long. V lost 1 base and J 4 bases, leaving 12 bases between the germline ends. Germline V gives CDR1 SEHNR, CDR2 FQNEAQ (reference sequence). The CDR3 sequence: CASSLDGSGSDTQYF. The CDR3 coding sequence is TGTGCCAGCAGCTTAGACGGGAGTGGGTCAGATACGCAGTATTTT.

This chain connects TRBV29-1 to TRBJ2-3, with D maybe TRBD2 (5 bases). The CDR3 is made up of 12 amino acids. Trimming pared 8 bases from V and 12 bases from J, leaving 21 bases between. Looked up from germline, CDR1 is SQVTM and CDR2 is ANQGSEA. The CDR3 is CSSGERNTHQYF. As DNA, the CDR3 is TGCAGCTCCGGGGAACGGAATACACATCAGTATTTT.

V and J are TRBV9 and TRBJ2-1; D is possibly TRBD2 (6 bases). Per the germline V gene, CDR1 is SGDLS and CDR2 is YYNGEE. The V and J ends lost 0 bases and 0 bases respectively, with 7 bases between them. The CDR3 contains 15 residues. DNA of the CDR3: TGTGCCAGCAGCGTAGCGGGACTCTCCTACAATGAGCAGTTCTTC. Its translation: CASSVAGLSYNEQFF.

The genes are TRBV14 and TRBJ2-2, with no clear D. V was clipped by 6 bases and J by 4 bases, with 18 bases between them. Germline CDR1 SGHDN, CDR2 FVKESK. The CDR3 runs 16 residues. The CDR3 nucleotides are TGTGCCAGCAGACCCCCGGCTACCCATGTCACCGGGGAGCTGTTTTTT. Translation gives CASRPPATHVTGELFF. The whole variable domain, remainder taken from reference TRBV14 and TRBJ2-2, is EAGVTQFPSHSVIEKGQTVTLRCDPISGHDNLYWYRRVMGKEIKFLLHFVKESKQDESGMPNNRFLAERTGGTYSTLKVQPAELEDSGVYFCASRPPATHVTGELFFGEGSRLTVL.